This passage covers 6 T cell receptor beta chains from one sample sequenced in a study of response to subunit inactivated influenza vaccine. TCRdb re-called the RT-PCR reads through MiXCR, storing one row per CDR3 protein. The sample has about half a million distinct CDR3 sequences, about 8% seen once. Sample: PBMCs from blood, taken less than 30 months after vaccination. These receptors were obtained from a man between 50 and 75 years old who received an inactivated influenza vaccine.

Many counts were recorded for this clonotype. J is TRBJ2-1 and V is TRBV5-1; D remains ambiguous. Trimming took off 5 bases at V and 8 bases at J, with 14 bases between the two ends. CDR3 length: 13 amino acids. Per germline, CDR1 SGHRS and CDR2 YFSETQ. The chain's CDR3 is CASSVRAADEQFF. The CDR3 nucleotides read TGCGCCAGCAGTGTAAGGGCCGCGGATGAGCAGTTCTTC.

The rearrangement uses TRBV29-1 and TRBJ1-2; D is possibly TRBD1 (6 bases). The germline V gene has CDR1 SQVTM and CDR2 ANQGSEA. The CDR3 extends over 13 amino acids. The V and J ends lost 2 bases and 5 bases respectively, with 12 bases between them. CDR3 in DNA: TGCAGCGTTGAAAGGGGGAGGGATTATGGCTACACCTTC. This translates into CSVERGRDYGYTF.

The chain links TRBV12-3 or TRBV12-4 to TRBJ1-1; D gene uncertain. Trimming cost V 0 bases and J 6 bases, with 11 bases left between them. This CDR3 has 14 amino acids. CDR3 coding DNA: TGTGCCAGCAGTTTAGCAGGGAAGGGAGCTGAAGCTTTCTTT. Protein: CASSLAGKGAEAFF.

This clonotype was found many times. The chain has TRBV3-1 and TRBJ2-4, with TRBD1 as a possible D gene (5 bases). Germline V gene lookup returns CDR1 LGHDT and CDR2 YNNKEL (reference sequence). CDR3 length: 15 residues. V lost 1 base, J lost 10 bases, and 17 bases lay in between. The CDR3: CASSQATILGRIQYF. CDR3 bases: TGTGCCAGCAGCCAAGCGACCATATTGGGGCGGATTCAGTACTTC.

The sample holds many counts of this clonotype. The genes are TRBV25-1 and TRBJ2-3, with D perhaps TRBD1 (5 bases). The CDR3 is 13 residues long. Trimming removed 6 bases from V and 3 bases from J, with 10 bases in between. Germline assignment: CDR1 MGHDK and CDR2 SYGVNS. The CDR3 is CASRGVLTDTQYF. The DNA of the CDR3 is TGTGCCAGCAGAGGGGTCTTAACAGATACGCAGTATTTT. The full variable domain, its missing parts supplied by reference TRBV25-1 and TRBJ2-3, is EADIYQTPRYLVIGTGKKITLECSQTMGHDKMYWYQQDPGMELHLIHYSYGVNSTEKGDLSSESTVSRIRTEHFPLTLESARPSHTSQYLCASRGVLTDTQYFGPGTRLTVL.

For this clonotype: One junction end disagrees with the germline gene, perhaps due to a read error. The chain combines TRBV5-1 with TRBJ1-1; TRBD1 matches 7 bases. The V gene's germline CDR1 is SGHRS and CDR2 YFSETQ. The CDR3 spans 15 residues. DNA of the CDR3: TGTGCCAGCAGCCTTACACAGGGGAGGCCCACTGAAGCTTTCTTT. Translating gives CASSLTQGRPTEAFF.